This TCR beta chain was identified during a study of shared clonotypes between healthy human individuals (dated by TCRdb to about 2020). Context from the whole study: The cohort comprised a couple of women and a few men aged 18 to 49 years. Per donor, three plates each were used for CD4 naive and CD4 memory, two for CD8 naive, and one for CD8 memory. The study deeply sequenced blood TCR repertoires of five healthy adults to estimate repertoire size and the extent of clonotype sharing between individuals. To increase sequencing depth and limit assay-specific biases, TCR repertoire library preparation and sequencing were carried out by different laboratories using diverse techniques. Leukapheresis yielded between about 0.9 and 9.5 billion PBMCs per donor. Results and caveats for the whole study, not just this receptor: Sampling was limited to blood, and TCR repertoires in tissue likely differ from TCR repertoires in blood. About 4.5% of naive CD4, 3% to 4% of naive CD8, roughly 2.4% of memory CD4, and about 0.4% of memory CD8 clonotypes were shared across several donors. Estimated clonotype richness was generally larger for naive than for memory subsets. Based on pairwise subsampling, the degree of clonotype sharing among donors was expected to be affected by sequencing depth. Even with the large sequencing depth, rarefaction of the sorted-subset datasets indicated that sequencing was incomplete. The small number of donors limited the genetic and exposure-history diversity represented. Compared with non-shared clonotypes, the clonotypes found in all four sorted-subset donors had higher generation probabilities.

Using the deep immunoSEQ assay, multiplex PCR amplified TCR CDR3 regions from genomic DNA. Extracted genomic DNA from each cell subset was distributed evenly across all wells of several immunoSEQ 96-well plates, and each plate was treated as a replicate. Each replicate PCR for sorted subsets received about 0.2 ug genomic DNA, equal to about 30,000 T cell genomes. Purified libraries were measured with a Qubit 3.0 fluorometer, size-checked on a Bioanalyzer 2100, and measured again with the KAPA Library Quantification kit. Every immunoSEQ 96-well plate was sequenced on a dedicated single-read 150-cycle Illumina NextSeq 550 flow cell. The authors processed their data as follows. Because the immunoSEQ output included only junctional sequences and no quality scores, the filtering could not be the same as the filtering used for full-length reads. Sequences were annotated with PyIR, a Python wrapper for IgBLAST v1.9, using IMGT germline references to assign V/J genes and CDR3. Reads with weak V/J assignments (E-value above 1e-6), missing CDR3, stop codons, out-of-frame junctions, or ambiguous translated residues were removed. V3J clonotypes were defined as sequences sharing an identical inferred V gene, J gene, and CDR3 amino acid sequence. Percentage overlap between repertoires was computed as shared unique clonotypes divided by the size of the smaller repertoire. Richness of each repertoire was evaluated using RTK rarefaction, the Chao1 estimator, and Recon v2.1 estimates of unobserved clonotypes. Generation probabilities were computed with OLGA for all TCRbeta clonotypes obtained by the gDNA method from four donors. TCRdb holds this immuneACCESS table with in-frame rearrangements only. Some clones are missing; in checked studies, unresolved V genes explain under half, and the rest has no known cause. V, J and clone size are taken as reported in that table, and D and trimming were inferred from the DNA itself. The sample data list 550,000 to 750,000 clones, and just under 97% of these were observed just once. The leading ten clones occupy approximately 0.1% of the sample.

CD8 naive samples were CD45RO-negative cells positively selected for CCR7, giving a CD45RA+CCR7+ population that excluded TemRA cells. The donors were healthy, HIV-negative adults with no recently reported acute infections or vaccinations. Every donor was a Caucasian adult residing in Nashville, Tennessee, USA. Blood was obtained by leukapheresis, after which PBMCs were separated by Ficoll-Histopaque density gradient centrifugation and cryopreserved in liquid nitrogen vapor phase. Purity and quantity of every magnetically sorted T cell population were checked by analytical flow cytometry. Each sorted fraction had its genomic DNA isolated and then quantified by UV absorbance on a Nanodrop 2000c. Details on this clone: No cognate antigen has been identified for it. Qualities for individual bases were not recorded, and no much larger clone is one base off. In the same sample, other DNA sequences code for this CDR3.

V is cut back by 5 bases and J by 8 bases, with 7 bases in the junction unmatched. From a lookup of the germline V gene (reference sequence), CDR1 and CDR2 are MNHEY and SMNVEV. Taken from cysteine to phenylalanine, the CDR3 has 13 residues. The sequence is cut down to CDR3 DNA, 39 bases in frame from base 1. The sequence is built from TRBV27 and TRBJ1-2; a stretch of 8 junction bases matches TRBD1. The sequenced sample consisted of naive CD8+ T cells sorted from blood. The sample's cell subset or site label, in plain terms: CD45RA+CCR7+. The TCR comes from a woman in her 30s in good health. CDR3 region: CASSPDRGGGYTF. DNA sequence: TGTGCCAGCAGTCCTGACAGGGGAGGCGGCTACACCTTC.